This T cell receptor (beta chain) was recorded in a study of T-cell memory formation after mild COVID-19. Study-wide findings and caveats: The main location of contracting CD4+ clones was CM and EM, and that of contracting CD8+ clones was EMRA.

A word on this clonotype: What it recognizes is unknown.

One entry per CDR3 protein, called by TCRdb with MiXCR from the 5' RACE reads. The sample lists 200,000 to 250,000 distinct CDR3 sequences, 8% to 10% occurring once. With 4 bases removed from V and 0 bases from J, the gap between germline ends came to 13 bases. In germline, CDR1 is SGDLS, CDR2 YYNGEE. This CDR3 has 15 amino acids. The sequenced sample was PBMCs or a T cell subset sorted from them (not recorded which). V is TRBV9 and J is TRBJ1-1; D unresolved. This receptor was taken from a man between 18 and 29 years old who had mild COVID-19 (a few samples of this study predate the infection). Cell type and time point are not known. The CDR3 spells CASSPRRELNTEAFF. The CDR3 DNA follows: TGTGCCAGCAGCCCGCGTAGAGAGCTGAACACTGAAGCTTTCTTT.